A single sample is the source of the 18 T cell receptor beta chains below, sequenced in a study of blood T cell repertoires in COVID-19. Only in-frame clones appear in the TCRdb table, and some are missing; sequencing was by immunoSEQ multiplex PCR. The sample lists hundreds of thousands of clones, roughly nine tenths seen once, with 2.6% in the top ten. The sample was PBMCs or T cells enriched from blood (not recorded which). These receptors all come from a man aged 60 to 75 who had recovered from COVID-19.

This chain links TRBV19 with TRBJ2-1; D may be TRBD2 (6 bases). Trimming pared 9 bases from V and 8 bases from J, leaving 23 bases between. The CDR3 extends over 15 amino acids. The germline V gene has CDR1 LNHDA and CDR2 SQIVND (reference sequence). The CDR3 sequence is CASSFPGGGGYEQFF. The CDR3 DNA sequence: TGTGCCAGCTCTTTCCCCGGGGGTGGCGGCTATGAGCAGTTCTTC.

DNA for the CDR3: TGCGCCAGCAGTGAGTCGTCGAGGGGAAACACCATATATTTT. Its protein is CASSESSRGNTIYF. The chain carries TRBV10-2 and TRBJ1-3; D gene uncertain. V was trimmed by 0 bases and J by 4 bases, leaving 7 bases between them. Germline values: CDR1 WSHSY, CDR2 SAAADI. The CDR3 contains 14 residues.

The chain recombines TRBV6-2 or TRBV6-3 with TRBJ1-4, with D unresolved. The V gene's germline CDR1 is MNHEY and CDR2 SVGEGT. Trimming pared 1 base from V and 0 bases from J, leaving 9 bases between. The CDR3 covers 16 residues. CDR3 in DNA: TGTGCCAGCAGTTACTTTAGATATTCAACTAATGAAAAACTGTTTTTT. It codes for CASSYFRYSTNEKLFF.

This clone was counted once. The chain uses TRBV9 and TRBJ1-1, with TRBD1 matching over 8 bases. CDR3 size: 17 residues. Germline lookup yields CDR1 SGDLS and CDR2 YYNGEE. J was trimmed by 0 bases and V by 4 bases; bases with no gene match: 11. The CDR3 region is CASSTGQGQFMNTEAFF. CDR3 DNA: TGTGCCAGCAGCACAGGACAGGGTCAGTTCATGAACACTGAAGCTTTCTTT.

V usage is TRBV19 and J usage is TRBJ2-3, with 7 bases lining up with TRBD2. The CDR3 consists of 14 residues. CDR1 is LNHDA, CDR2 SQIVND, per germline (reference sequence). The junction had 7 bases not matched to a gene; V was cut back by 6 bases and J by 4 bases. For the CDR3, the DNA is TGTGCCAGTAGACTCGCGGGAGCTGCAGATACGCAGTATTTT. Translation gives CASRLAGAADTQYF.

The chain joins TRBV6-2 or TRBV6-3 to TRBJ1-5; D unresolved. V was cut by 2 bases and J by 0 bases, with 23 bases left in between. From germline, CDR1 is MNHEY and CDR2 SVGEGT. The CDR3 is 20 residues long. The CDR3 DNA sequence: TGTGCCAGCAGTTACCGCAACAGCGGAAATTCCCCTTATAGCAATCAGCCCCAGCATTTT. Encoded protein: CASSYRNSGNSPYSNQPQHF.

The chain's CDR3 is CASGRDFERAGEAGELFF. The CDR3 DNA reads as TGTGCCAGCGGTCGTGATTTTGAGAGGGCGGGAGAAGCCGGGGAGCTGTTTTTT. J is TRBJ2-2 and V is TRBV3-1 (or the pseudogene TRBV3-2); TRBD2 agrees at 7 bases. This CDR3 region has 18 residues. Trimming at V came to 8 bases and at J to 6 bases, leaving 21 bases not matched to a gene. The germline V gene has CDR1 LGHDT and CDR2 YNNKEL (reference sequence).

The V call is TRBV3-1 (or the pseudogene TRBV3-2), the J call TRBJ1-1; a weak D match, TRBD1 (6 bases). The V and J ends lost 0 bases and 1 base respectively, with 18 bases between them. Germline CDR1 and CDR2: LGHDT and YNNKEL (reference sequence). CDR3 length: 18 residues. The CDR3 DNA reads TGTGCCAGCAGCCAAGAGGGTTTGATCACAGGGTGGAACACTGAAGCTTTCTTT. This translates into CASSQEGLITGWNTEAFF.

The V call is TRBV12-5, the J call TRBJ2-7; 7 positions agree with TRBD1. CDR3 length equals 16 residues. CDR1 is LGHNT, CDR2 FRNRAP, per germline. V trimming: 6 bases; J trimming: 0 bases; junction bases outside the gene matches: 11. The CDR3 protein is CASGPDGTVASYEQYF. The DNA for the CDR3 is TGTGCTAGTGGCCCTGATGGGACAGTAGCCTCCTACGAGCAGTACTTC.

V is TRBV19 and J is TRBJ2-1; 14 positions agree with TRBD2. This CDR3 is 17 amino acids long. CDR1 is LNHDA and CDR2 is SQIVND in the germline V gene (reference sequence). V shed 6 bases and J 1 base; nucleotides not matched to a gene: 5. This chain's CDR3 is CASSGTSGGLSYNEQFF. The CDR3 DNA reads TGTGCCAGTAGCGGGACTAGCGGGGGTCTTTCCTACAATGAGCAGTTCTTC.

This chain connects TRBV25-1 to TRBJ2-3; 9 bases fit TRBD2. The CDR3 has 15 residues. The germline V gene encodes CDR1 MGHDK and CDR2 SYGVNS. V trimming: 6 bases; J trimming: 4 bases; junction bases outside the gene matches: 8. The CDR3 DNA follows: TGTGCCAGCAGCGGGACTAGCCGAAAGTCAGATACGCAGTATTTT. Translated: CASSGTSRKSDTQYF.

The rearrangement uses TRBV11-2 and TRBJ2-1; 12 bases match TRBD2. Per the germline V gene, CDR1 is SGHAT and CDR2 is FQNNGV. V was pared by 5 bases and J by 0 bases, with 5 bases of the junction left unmatched. The CDR3 contains 17 residues. CDR3 DNA sequence: TGTGCCAGCAGCCAGACTAGCGGGAGCTTCTCCTACAATGAGCAGTTCTTC. This sequence encodes CASSQTSGSFSYNEQFF.

The gene calls are TRBV4-1 and TRBJ1-4; D is perhaps TRBD1 (5 bases). CDR3 length equals 17 residues. From germline, CDR1 is MGHRA and CDR2 YSYEKL. V lost 3 bases and J 0 bases, leaving 14 bases between the germline ends. Here the CDR3 reads CASSHYSDIATNEKLFF. The CDR3 nucleotides read TGCGCCAGCAGCCACTACTCGGACATTGCAACTAATGAAAAACTGTTTTTT.

This chain uses TRBV6-4 with TRBJ1-1; D remains ambiguous. The germline V gene encodes CDR1 MRHNA and CDR2 SNTAGT. V was clipped by 2 bases and J by 3 bases, with 7 bases between them. This CDR3 contains 13 residues. This chain's CDR3 is CASSDLPDTEAFF. The DNA for the CDR3 is TGTGCCAGCAGTGACCTGCCGGACACTGAAGCTTTCTTT.

This sequence joins TRBV27 and TRBJ1-6, with 7 bases matching TRBD1. The CDR3 contains 16 residues. Germline trimming cut 2 bases from V and 14 bases from J; bases unmatched to any gene: 15. Per the germline V gene, CDR1 is MNHEY and CDR2 is SMNVEV (reference sequence). CDR3 bases: TGTGCCAGCAGTTTACTCGACGGACAGGCGATGCGGGCCCTCCACTTT. Protein product: CASSLLDGQAMRALHF.

The chain links TRBV11-2 to TRBJ1-6; TRBD1 aligns across 8 bases. The germline V gene has CDR1 SGHAT and CDR2 FQNNGV. Trimming took 5 bases from V and 7 from J; bases not matched to a gene: 7. The CDR3 extends over 15 amino acids. In DNA, the CDR3 is TGTGCCAGCAGCCCAGGTACAGGGGGAAATTCACCCCTCCACTTT. It codes for CASSPGTGGNSPLHF.

This rearrangement joins TRBV29-1 to TRBJ2-1, with TRBD1 matching over 7 bases. J was trimmed by 4 bases and V by 8 bases; bases with no gene match: 11. The CDR3 is made up of 14 amino acids. CDR1 SQVTM and CDR2 ANQGSEA come from the germline V gene. CDR3: CSFSGTENYNEQFF. In DNA, the CDR3 is TGCAGCTTTTCCGGGACAGAAAATTACAATGAGCAGTTCTTC.

This rearrangement joins TRBV10-2 to TRBJ1-3, with D perhaps TRBD1 (6 bases). This CDR3 has 15 residues. Germline loops: CDR1 WSHSY, CDR2 SAAADI. V dropped 5 bases and J dropped 0 bases, with 11 bases sitting between them. The CDR3 DNA is TGCGCCAGCAGTCTGGGGGCCCCCTCTGGAAACACCATATATTTT. It codes for CASSLGAPSGNTIYF.